The 6 T cell receptor beta chains below all came from one sample that was sequenced in a study of cytomegalovirus exposure and HLA in healthy donors. Amplification used 60 Vbeta primers and 13 Jbeta primers. Sequencing was performed with immunoSEQ multiplex PCR; in TCRdb, only in-frame clones are kept and a portion is missing. The table shows about 200,000 clones, with 82% occurring only once. Sequencing used PBMCs. The source is a woman in her forties in good health and CMV-seronegative.

The V call is TRBV19, the J call TRBJ2-4; weak D call: TRBD2 (6 bases). The CDR3 length is 15 residues. Germline assignment: CDR1 LNHDA and CDR2 SQIVND (reference sequence). V was clipped by 7 bases and J by 4 bases, with 17 bases between them. The CDR3 loop is CASTLSGPRKNIQYF. As DNA, the CDR3 is TGTGCCAGTACTCTTAGCGGCCCCCGGAAAAACATTCAGTACTTC.

A word on this clone: One end of the junction is discordant with germline, which a read error may explain. V usage is TRBV19 and J usage is TRBJ2-7; 12 bases align to TRBD1. This CDR3 is 15 amino acids long. The germline gives CDR1 LNHDA, CDR2 SQIVND (reference sequence). For the CDR3, the DNA is TGTGCCAGTAGCATAGATGGGACAGGGGGCGACGAGCAGTACTTC. Its translation is CASSIDGTGGDEQYF. Based on the CDR3 plus reference TRBV19 and TRBJ2-7, the full variable domain is DGGITQSPKYLFRKEGQNVTLSCEQNLNHDAMYWYRQDPGQGLRLIYYSQIVNDFQKGDIAEGYSVSREKKESFPLTVTSAQKNPTAFYLCASSIDGTGGDEQYFGPGTRLTVT.

This clone was observed a few times. The CDR3 region is CSVAAGKEQYF. In nucleotides, the CDR3 is TGCAGCGTTGCGGCAGGGAAGGAGCAGTACTTC. This rearrangement joins TRBV29-1 to TRBJ2-7, with D perhaps matching TRBD1 (5 bases). Germline V gives CDR1 SQVTM, CDR2 ANQGSEA. The CDR3 covers 11 residues. The germline V and J ends were trimmed by 4 bases and 7 bases, with 11 bases remaining between them.

The gene calls are TRBV6-1 and TRBJ2-5; D possibly corresponds to TRBD2 (5 bases). The CDR3 spans 15 residues. Germline CDR1 reads MNHNS; CDR2 reads SASEGT. Trimming removed 7 bases at V and 3 bases at J, with 18 bases between. CDR3 in DNA: TGTGCCAGCACCCGGACGAGCGGCAGCGAAGAGACCCAGTACTTC. Translation gives CASTRTSGSEETQYF.

The CDR3 DNA is TGTGCCAGCAGTTTGTCAGGGGGAGAAACCATGGGCACAGATACGCAGTATTTT. Translating gives CASSLSGGETMGTDTQYF. The chain carries TRBV27 and TRBJ2-3, with TRBD1 identical over 7 bases. CDR1 and CDR2 from the germline V gene are MNHEY and SMNVEV (reference sequence). The CDR3 runs to 18 residues. The J segment lost 1 base and the V segment lost 3 bases, leaving 13 bases of the junction unmatched.

This chain connects TRBV5-8 to TRBJ2-3; the D gene is possibly TRBD2 (6 bases). The CDR3 contains 15 residues. Trimming removed 6 bases at V and 2 bases at J, with 16 bases between. CDR1 and CDR2 from the germline V gene are SGHTS and YDEGEE. CDR3 sequence: CASTERSGYTDTQYF. Here the CDR3 DNA reads TGTGCCAGCACGGAGCGGAGCGGGTACACAGATACGCAGTATTTT.